The 2 T cell receptor beta chains in this list originate from one sample, sequenced in a study of T cell changes during pregnancy in multiple sclerosis. Libraries were prepared by immunoSEQ multiplex PCR; TCRdb keeps only in-frame clonotypes and omits some of them. The sample records 75,000 to 95,000 clones, under 95% being singletons. The specimen comprised peripheral blood, sampled in the first trimester of pregnancy. These receptors were taken from a female donor with multiple sclerosis, enrolled in a pregnancy study.

For the CDR3, the DNA is TGTGCCAGCAGCTTAGGCGGACTTTACAATGAGCAGTTCTTC. It codes for CASSLGGLYNEQFF. The V and J genes are TRBV5-4 and TRBJ2-1; D is perhaps TRBD2 (5 bases). The V and J ends lost 2 bases and 4 bases respectively, with 10 bases between them. CDR1 SGHNT and CDR2 YYREEE come from the germline V gene (reference sequence). This CDR3 region has 14 residues. Full variable domain (remainder filled in from reference TRBV5-4 and TRBJ2-1): ETGVTQSPTHLIKTRGQQVTLRCSSQSGHNTVSWYQQALGQGPQFIFQYYREEENGRGNFPPRFSGLQFPNYSSELNVNALELDDSALYLCASSLGGLYNEQFFGPGTRLTVL.

This chain connects TRBV9 to TRBJ2-2; 9 bases map to TRBD1. The CDR3 extends over 18 amino acids. The V segment lost 4 bases and the J segment 2 bases; nucleotides outside the gene matches: 12. Germline CDR1 reads SGDLS; CDR2 reads YYNGEE. The CDR3 DNA follows: TGTGCCAGCAGCACCGGGTCGGGACAGGGTGTTAACACCGGGGAGCTGTTTTTT. It is translated as CASSTGSGQGVNTGELFF.